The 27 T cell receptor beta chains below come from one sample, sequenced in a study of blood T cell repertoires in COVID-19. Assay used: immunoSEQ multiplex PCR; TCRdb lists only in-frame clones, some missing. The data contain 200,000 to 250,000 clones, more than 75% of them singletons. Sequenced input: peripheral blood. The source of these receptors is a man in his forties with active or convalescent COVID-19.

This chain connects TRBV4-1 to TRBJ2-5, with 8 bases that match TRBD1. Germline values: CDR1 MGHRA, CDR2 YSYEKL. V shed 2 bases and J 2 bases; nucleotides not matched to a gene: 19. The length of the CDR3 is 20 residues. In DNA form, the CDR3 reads TGCGCCAGCAGCCAATCTCGGACAGGGTCAGGTTATCGTCATCAAGAGACCCAGTACTTC. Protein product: CASSQSRTGSGYRHQETQYF.

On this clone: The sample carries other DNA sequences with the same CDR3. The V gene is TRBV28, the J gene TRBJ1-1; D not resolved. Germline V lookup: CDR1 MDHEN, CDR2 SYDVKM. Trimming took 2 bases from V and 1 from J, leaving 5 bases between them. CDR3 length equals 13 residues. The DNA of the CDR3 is TGTGCCAGCAGTTTACCAGGGAACACTGAAGCTTTCTTT. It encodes CASSLPGNTEAFF.

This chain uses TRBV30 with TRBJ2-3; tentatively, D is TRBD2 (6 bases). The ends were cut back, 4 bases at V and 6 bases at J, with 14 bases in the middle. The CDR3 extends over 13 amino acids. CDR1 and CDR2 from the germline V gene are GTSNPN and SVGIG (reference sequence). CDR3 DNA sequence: TGTGCCTGGACCGTGCGGAGGGGCGATACGCAGTATTTT. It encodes CAWTVRRGDTQYF. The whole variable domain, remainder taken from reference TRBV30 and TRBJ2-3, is SQTIHQWPATLVQPVGSPLSLECTVEGTSNPNLYWYRQAAGRGLQLLFYSVGIGQISSEVPQNLSASRPQDRQFILSSKKLLLSDSGFYLCAWTVRRGDTQYFGPGTRLTVL.

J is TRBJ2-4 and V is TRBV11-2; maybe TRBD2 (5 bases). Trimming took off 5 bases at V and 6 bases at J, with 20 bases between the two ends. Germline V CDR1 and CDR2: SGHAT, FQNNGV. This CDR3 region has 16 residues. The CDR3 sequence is CASSPRGFVAGNIQYF. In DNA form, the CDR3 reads TGTGCCAGCAGCCCCCGAGGCTTTGTGGCGGGAAACATTCAGTACTTC.

For the CDR3, the DNA is TGTGCCAGTACCTCGAAAACTAGCGCCAAAAACATTCAGTACTTC. This codes for CASTSKTSAKNIQYF. V is TRBV19 and J is TRBJ2-4; tentatively, D is TRBD2 (6 bases). The V end was cut by 7 bases, the J end by 1 base, with 14 bases between. The CDR3 sequence is 15 residues long. Per the germline V gene, CDR1 is LNHDA and CDR2 is SQIVND (reference sequence). The full variable domain, completed using reference TRBV19 and TRBJ2-4, is DGGITQSPKYLFRKEGQNVTLSCEQNLNHDAMYWYRQDPGQGLRLIYYSQIVNDFQKGDIAEGYSVSREKKESFPLTVTSAQKNPTAFYLCASTSKTSAKNIQYFGAGTRLSVL.

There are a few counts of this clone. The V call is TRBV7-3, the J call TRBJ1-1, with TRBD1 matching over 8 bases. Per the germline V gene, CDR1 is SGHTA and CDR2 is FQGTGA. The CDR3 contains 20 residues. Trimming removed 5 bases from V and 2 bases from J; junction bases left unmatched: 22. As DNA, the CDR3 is TGTGCCAGCAGCCCATTATTTGACGACAGGGGACCCTGGTCTAACACTGAAGCTTTCTTT. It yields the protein CASSPLFDDRGPWSNTEAFF.

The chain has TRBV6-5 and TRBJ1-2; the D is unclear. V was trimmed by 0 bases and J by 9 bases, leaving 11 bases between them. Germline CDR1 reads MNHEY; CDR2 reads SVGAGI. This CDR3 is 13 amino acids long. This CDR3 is CASSYSSGLRYTF. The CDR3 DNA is TGTGCCAGCAGTTACTCGTCCGGTTTACGCTACACCTTC.

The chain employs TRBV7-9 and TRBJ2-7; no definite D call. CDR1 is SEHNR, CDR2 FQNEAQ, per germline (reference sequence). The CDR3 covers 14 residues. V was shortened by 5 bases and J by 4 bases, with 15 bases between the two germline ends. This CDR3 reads CASSHNSPRYEQYF. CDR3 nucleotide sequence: TGTGCCAGCAGCCATAACAGCCCAAGATACGAGCAGTACTTC.

In DNA, the CDR3 is TGTGCCAGCAGTTTGACTTACTCTGGAAACACCATATATTTT. The encoded protein is CASSLTYSGNTIYF. This chain uses TRBV28 with TRBJ1-3; D is uncertain. CDR1 is MDHEN, CDR2 SYDVKM, per germline. This CDR3 has 14 residues. V lost 3 bases to trimming and J lost 0 bases, with 6 bases between them.

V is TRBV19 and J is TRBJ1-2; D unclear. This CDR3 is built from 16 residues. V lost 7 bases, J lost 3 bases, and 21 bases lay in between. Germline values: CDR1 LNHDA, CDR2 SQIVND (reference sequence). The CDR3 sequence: CASTDYGGKLDYGYTF. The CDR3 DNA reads TGTGCCAGTACCGACTATGGCGGGAAATTAGACTATGGCTACACCTTC. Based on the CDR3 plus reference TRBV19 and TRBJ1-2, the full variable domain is DGGITQSPKYLFRKEGQNVTLSCEQNLNHDAMYWYRQDPGQGLRLIYYSQIVNDFQKGDIAEGYSVSREKKESFPLTVTSAQKNPTAFYLCASTDYGGKLDYGYTFGSGTRLTVV.

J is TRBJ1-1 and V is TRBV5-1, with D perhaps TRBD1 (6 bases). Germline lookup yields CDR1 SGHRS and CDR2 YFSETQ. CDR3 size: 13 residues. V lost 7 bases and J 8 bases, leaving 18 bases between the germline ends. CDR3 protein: CASQDSPMAEAFF. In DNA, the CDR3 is TGCGCCAGCCAGGACAGTCCTATGGCCGAAGCTTTCTTT.

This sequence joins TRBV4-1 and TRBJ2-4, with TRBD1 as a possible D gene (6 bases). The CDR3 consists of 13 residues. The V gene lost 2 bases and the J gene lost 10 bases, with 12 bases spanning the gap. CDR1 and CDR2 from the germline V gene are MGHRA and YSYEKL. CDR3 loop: CASSQFGQGIQYF. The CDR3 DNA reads TGCGCCAGCAGCCAATTTGGGCAGGGGATTCAGTACTTC.

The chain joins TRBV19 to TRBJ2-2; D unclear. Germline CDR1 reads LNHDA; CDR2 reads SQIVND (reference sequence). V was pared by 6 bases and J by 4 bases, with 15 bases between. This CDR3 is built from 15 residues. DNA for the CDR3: TGTGCCAGTAGGATTAGAGGCAGCATCACCGGGGAGCTGTTTTTT. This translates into CASRIRGSITGELFF.

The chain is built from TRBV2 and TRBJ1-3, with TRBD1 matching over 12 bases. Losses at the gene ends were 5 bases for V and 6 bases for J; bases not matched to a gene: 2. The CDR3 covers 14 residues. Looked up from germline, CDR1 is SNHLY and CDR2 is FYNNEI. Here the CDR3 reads CASSRDRGLNTIYF. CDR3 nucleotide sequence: TGTGCCAGCAGTCGGGACAGGGGGCTAAACACCATATATTTT.

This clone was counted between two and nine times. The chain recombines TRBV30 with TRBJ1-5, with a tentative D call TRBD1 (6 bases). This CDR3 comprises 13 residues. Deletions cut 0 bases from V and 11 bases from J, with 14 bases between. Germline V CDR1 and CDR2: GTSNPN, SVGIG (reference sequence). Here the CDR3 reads CAWSVTHAGAQHF. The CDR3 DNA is TGTGCCTGGAGTGTTACCCACGCAGGGGCCCAGCATTTT. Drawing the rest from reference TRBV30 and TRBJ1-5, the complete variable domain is SQTIHQWPATLVQPVGSPLSLECTVEGTSNPNLYWYRQAAGRGLQLLFYSVGIGQISSEVPQNLSASRPQDRQFILSSKKLLLSDSGFYLCAWSVTHAGAQHFGDGTRLSIL.

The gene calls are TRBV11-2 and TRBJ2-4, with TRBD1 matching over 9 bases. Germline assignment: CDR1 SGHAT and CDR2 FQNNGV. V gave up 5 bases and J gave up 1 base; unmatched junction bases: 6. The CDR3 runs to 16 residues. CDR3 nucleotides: TGTGCCAGCAGCCGTACAGGGGGCAGGGCCAAAAACATTCAGTACTTC. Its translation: CASSRTGGRAKNIQYF. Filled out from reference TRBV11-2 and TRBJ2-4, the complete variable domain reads EAGVAQSPRYKIIEKRQSVAFWCNPISGHATLYWYQQILGQGPKLLIQFQNNGVVDDSQLPKDRFSAERLKGVDSTLKIQPAKLEDSAVYLCASSRTGGRAKNIQYFGAGTRLSVL.

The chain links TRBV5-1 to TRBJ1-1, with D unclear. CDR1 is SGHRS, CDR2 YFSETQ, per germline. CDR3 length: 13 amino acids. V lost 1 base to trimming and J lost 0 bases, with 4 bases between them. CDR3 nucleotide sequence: TGCGCCAGCAGCTTGAACATGAACACTGAAGCTTTCTTT. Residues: CASSLNMNTEAFF.

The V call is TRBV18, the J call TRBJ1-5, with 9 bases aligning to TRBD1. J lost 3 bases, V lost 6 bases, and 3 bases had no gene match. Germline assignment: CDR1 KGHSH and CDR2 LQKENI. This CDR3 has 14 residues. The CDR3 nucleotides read TGTGCCAGCTCTCAACAGGGGGCCAATCAGCCCCAGCATTTT. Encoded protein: CASSQQGANQPQHF.

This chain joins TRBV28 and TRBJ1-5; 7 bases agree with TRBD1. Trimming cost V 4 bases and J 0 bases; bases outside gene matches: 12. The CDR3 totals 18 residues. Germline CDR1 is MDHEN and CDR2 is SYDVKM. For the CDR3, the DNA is TGTGCCAGCAGTTCAGGGGGGTTTGGCTCTTATAGCAATCAGCCCCAGCATTTT. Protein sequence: CASSSGGFGSYSNQPQHF.

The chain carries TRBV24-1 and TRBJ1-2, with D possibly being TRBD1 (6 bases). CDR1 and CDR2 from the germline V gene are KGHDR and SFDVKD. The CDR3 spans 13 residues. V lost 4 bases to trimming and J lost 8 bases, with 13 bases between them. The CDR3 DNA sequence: TGTGCCACCAGTGAGCAGGGGTATGCGGGCTACACCTTC. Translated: CATSEQGYAGYTF.

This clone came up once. This chain's CDR3 is CATQGSSYNSPLHF. The CDR3 DNA is TGTGCCACTCAGGGGAGCTCCTATAATTCACCCCTCCACTTT. This chain uses TRBV19 with TRBJ1-6; perhaps TRBD1 as D (6 bases). The CDR3 has 14 residues. Germline V gene lookup returns CDR1 LNHDA and CDR2 SQIVND (reference sequence). V was trimmed by 10 bases and J by 0 bases, leaving 10 bases between them.

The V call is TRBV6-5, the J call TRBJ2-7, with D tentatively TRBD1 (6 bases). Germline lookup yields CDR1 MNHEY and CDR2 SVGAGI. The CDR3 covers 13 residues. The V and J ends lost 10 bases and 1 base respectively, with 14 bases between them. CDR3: CATTGLQSYEQYF. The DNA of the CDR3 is TGTGCCACAACAGGGCTTCAGTCCTACGAGCAGTACTTC.

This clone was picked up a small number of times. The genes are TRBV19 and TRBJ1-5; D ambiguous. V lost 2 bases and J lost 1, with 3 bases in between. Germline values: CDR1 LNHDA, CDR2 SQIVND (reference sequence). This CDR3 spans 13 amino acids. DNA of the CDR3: TGTGCCAGTAGTATATCGAGCAATCAGCCCCAGCATTTT. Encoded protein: CASSISSNQPQHF.

The CDR3 reads CASSSLNQPQHF. CDR3 nucleotide sequence: TGTGCCAGCAGCAGCCTAAATCAGCCCCAGCATTTT. The chain uses TRBV3-1 (or the pseudogene TRBV3-2) and TRBJ1-5, with D hard to call. V shed 5 bases and J shed 4 bases, with 6 bases lying between them. There are 12 residues in the CDR3. Germline V CDR1 and CDR2: LGHDT, YNNKEL (reference sequence).

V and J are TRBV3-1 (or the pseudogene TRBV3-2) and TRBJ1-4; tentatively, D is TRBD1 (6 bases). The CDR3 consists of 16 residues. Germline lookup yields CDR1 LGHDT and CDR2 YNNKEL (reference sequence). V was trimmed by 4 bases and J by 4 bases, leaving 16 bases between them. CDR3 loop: CASSPLGGDHNEKLFF. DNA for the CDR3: TGTGCCAGCAGCCCCCTAGGGGGAGACCATAATGAAAAACTGTTTTTT.

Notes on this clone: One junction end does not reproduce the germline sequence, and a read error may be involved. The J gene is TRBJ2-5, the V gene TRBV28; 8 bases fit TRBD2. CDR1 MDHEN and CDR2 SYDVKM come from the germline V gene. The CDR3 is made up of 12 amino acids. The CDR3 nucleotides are TGTGCCAGCAGTTTATCAAACGGGGGGGCGGACTTC. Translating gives CASSLSNGGADF.

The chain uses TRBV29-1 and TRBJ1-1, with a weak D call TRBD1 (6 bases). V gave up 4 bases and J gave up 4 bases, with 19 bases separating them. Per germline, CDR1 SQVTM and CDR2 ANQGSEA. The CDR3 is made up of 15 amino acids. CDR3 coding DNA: TGCAGCGTTGTTGGGTTCCGGGGGGCGCGCACTGAAGCTTTCTTT. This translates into CSVVGFRGARTEAFF.